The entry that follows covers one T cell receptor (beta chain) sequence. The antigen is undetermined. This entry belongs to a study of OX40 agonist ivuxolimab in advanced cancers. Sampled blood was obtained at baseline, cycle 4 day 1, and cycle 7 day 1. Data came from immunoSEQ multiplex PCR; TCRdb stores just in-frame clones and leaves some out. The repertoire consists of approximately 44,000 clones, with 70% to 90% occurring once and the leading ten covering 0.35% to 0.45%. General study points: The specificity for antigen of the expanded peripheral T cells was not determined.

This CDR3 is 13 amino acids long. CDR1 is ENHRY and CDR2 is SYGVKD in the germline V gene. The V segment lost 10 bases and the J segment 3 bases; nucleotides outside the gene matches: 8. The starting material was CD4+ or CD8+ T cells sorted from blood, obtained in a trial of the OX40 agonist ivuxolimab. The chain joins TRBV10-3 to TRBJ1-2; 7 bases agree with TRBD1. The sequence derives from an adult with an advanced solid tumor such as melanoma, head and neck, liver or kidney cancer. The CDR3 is CATSQGGDYGYTF. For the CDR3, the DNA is TGTGCCACTTCTCAGGGGGGCGACTATGGCTACACCTTC.